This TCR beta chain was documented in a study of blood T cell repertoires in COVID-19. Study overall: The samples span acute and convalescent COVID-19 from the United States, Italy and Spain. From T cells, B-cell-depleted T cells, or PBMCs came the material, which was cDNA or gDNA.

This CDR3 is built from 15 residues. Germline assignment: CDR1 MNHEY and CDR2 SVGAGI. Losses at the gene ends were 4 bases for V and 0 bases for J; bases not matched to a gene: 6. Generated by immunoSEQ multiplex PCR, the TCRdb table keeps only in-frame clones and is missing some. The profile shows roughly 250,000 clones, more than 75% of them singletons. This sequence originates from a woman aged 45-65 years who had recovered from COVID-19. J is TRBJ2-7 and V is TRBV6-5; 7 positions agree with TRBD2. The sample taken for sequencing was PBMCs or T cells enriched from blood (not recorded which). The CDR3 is CASSLEGGSSYEQYF. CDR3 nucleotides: TGTGCCAGCAGTTTAGAGGGAGGGAGCTCCTACGAGCAGTACTTC.